One and the same sample provided the 18 T cell receptor beta chains below, sequenced in a study of shared clonotypes between healthy human individuals. Using immunoSEQ multiplex PCR, the repertoire was profiled, and TCRdb retains in-frame clones only, with some absent. In the table there are about 680,000 clones, 92% of which are singletons. It was CD45RO-negative cells, positively selected for CCR7, that made up naive CD8 cells, with terminally differentiated effector memory CD45RA+ cells excluded. Sequencing was performed on naive CD8+ T cells sorted from blood. These receptors were collected from a man aged 25-40 years in good health.

The gene calls are TRBV28 and TRBJ2-7; D may be TRBD2 (5 bases). V lost 9 bases and J lost 5, with 20 bases in between. The CDR3 consists of 14 residues. From germline, CDR1 is MDHEN and CDR2 SYDVKM. CDR3 in amino acids: CASRRLGTENEQYF. The CDR3 region has the DNA TGTGCCAGTAGGAGGCTTGGTACGGAGAACGAGCAGTACTTC. Full variable domain (outside the CDR3, taken from reference TRBV28 and TRBJ2-7): DVKVTQSSRYLVKRTGEKVFLECVQDMDHENMFWYRQDPGLGLRLIYFSYDVKMKEKGDIPEGYSVSREKKERFSLILESASTNQTSMYLCASRRLGTENEQYFGPGTRLTVT.

The J gene is TRBJ1-2, the V gene TRBV4-3, with a possible D match to TRBD1 (5 bases). This CDR3 comprises 18 residues. Germline assignment: CDR1 LGHNA and CDR2 YSLEER. The ends were cut back, 3 bases at V and 6 bases at J, with 26 bases in the middle. The CDR3 loop is CASSHPRVGAGSPDGYTF. The CDR3 nucleotides read TGCGCCAGCAGCCACCCCCGAGTGGGCGCAGGGTCCCCCGATGGCTACACCTTC.

The V and J genes are TRBV27 and TRBJ2-3; 8 bases align to TRBD1. V trimming: 7 bases; J trimming: 2 bases; junction bases outside the gene matches: 8. Germline V gene sequence: CDR1 MNHEY, CDR2 SMNVEV (reference sequence). CDR3 size: 15 residues. The DNA for the CDR3 is TGTGCCAGCAATCCGGGACAGGTAAACACAGATACGCAGTATTTT. Protein product: CASNPGQVNTDTQYF.

The genes are TRBV19 and TRBJ2-7, with 7 bases that match TRBD1. Germline V gene sequence: CDR1 LNHDA, CDR2 SQIVND (reference sequence). Losses at the gene ends were 2 bases for V and 1 base for J; bases not matched to a gene: 5. The CDR3 is 15 amino acids. The CDR3 bases are TGTGCCAGTAGTATAACGGCAGGGGGTTCCTACGAGCAGTACTTC. Its translation is CASSITAGGSYEQYF.

The V and J genes are TRBV4-3 and TRBJ2-5; D remains unclear. This CDR3 comprises 15 residues. Trimming shortened V by 0 bases and J by 8 bases, and 16 bases separated the two germline ends. Germline values: CDR1 LGHNA, CDR2 YSLEER. CDR3 region: CASSQDRVSPTTQYF. CDR3 coding DNA: TGCGCCAGCAGCCAAGATCGCGTCTCACCTACAACCCAGTACTTC.

As regards this clone: A read error may be the cause here, since a much bigger clone is one base away. The chain recombines TRBV5-4 with TRBJ2-1, with D possibly being TRBD1 (6 bases). This CDR3 has 14 residues. V lost 5 bases and J 0 bases, leaving 9 bases between the germline ends. CDR1 SGHNT and CDR2 YYREEE come from the germline V gene (reference sequence). The CDR3 loop reads CASSYRDSYNEQFF. CDR3 sequence (DNA): TGTGCCAGCAGTTACAGGGACTCCTACAATGAGCAGTTCTTC.

The chain recombines TRBV7-9 with TRBJ2-7; D remains ambiguous. The CDR3 length is 14 residues. The V gene's germline CDR1 is SEHNR and CDR2 FQNEAQ (reference sequence). The V and J ends lost 1 base and 5 bases respectively, with 12 bases between them. DNA for the CDR3: TGTGCCAGCAGCTTAGAGCGTGCGGTTGACGAGCAGTACTTC. Translation gives CASSLERAVDEQYF. The whole variable domain, remainder taken from reference TRBV7-9 and TRBJ2-7, is DTGVSQNPRHKITKRGQNVTFRCDPISEHNRLYWYRQTLGQGPEFLTYFQNEAQLEKSRLLSDRFSAERPKGSFSTLEIQRTEQGDSAMYLCASSLERAVDEQYFGPGTRLTVT.

The CDR3 protein is CASSGGETGTGNTIYF. The CDR3 region has the DNA TGTGCCAGCAGCGGGGGGGAGACAGGTACTGGAAACACCATATATTTT. The chain has TRBV13 and TRBJ1-3; tentative D call: TRBD1 (6 bases). This CDR3 is 16 amino acids long. Trimming pared 5 bases from V and 2 bases from J, leaving 16 bases between. Germline lookup yields CDR1 PRHDT and CDR2 FYEKMQ (reference sequence).

The CDR3 protein is CASSFQGEETQYF. In DNA form, the CDR3 reads TGTGCCAGCAGCTTCCAGGGGGAAGAGACCCAGTACTTC. The J gene is TRBJ2-5, the V gene TRBV7-9, with 7 bases matching TRBD1. There are 13 residues in the CDR3. V dropped 3 bases and J dropped 3; count of bases not matched to a gene: 1. The germline CDR1 and CDR2 sequences are SEHNR and FQNEAQ (reference sequence).

The genes are TRBV27 and TRBJ2-3; 9 bases are a match to TRBD1. In germline, CDR1 is MNHEY, CDR2 SMNVEV (reference sequence). V shed 6 bases and J 2 bases; nucleotides not matched to a gene: 18. The CDR3 sequence is 19 residues long. CDR3 bases: TGTGCCAGCAGACCGGGACAGGGCTTAGCGGCATTAACCACAGATACGCAGTATTTT. Translated, it gives CASRPGQGLAALTTDTQYF.

The chain carries TRBV5-1 and TRBJ2-7; tentative D call: TRBD2 (6 bases). The germline gives CDR1 SGHRS, CDR2 YFSETQ. Trimming shortened V by 1 base and J by 3 bases, and 11 bases separated the two germline ends. This CDR3 has 14 residues. Here the CDR3 DNA reads TGCGCCAGCAGCTTGAGTAGCGGCCGCTACGAGCAGTACTTC. Its translation: CASSLSSGRYEQYF.

The gene calls are TRBV5-1 and TRBJ2-1; possibly TRBD2 for D (5 bases). The CDR3 extends over 16 amino acids. Trimming pared 0 bases from V and 4 bases from J, leaving 14 bases between. Looked up from germline, CDR1 is SGHRS and CDR2 is YFSETQ. CDR3 nucleotides: TGCGCCAGCAGCTTGGGTACGTGGGAGCCTTACAATGAGCAGTTCTTC. Amino acid sequence: CASSLGTWEPYNEQFF.

This clone was seen once. V is TRBV7-2 and J is TRBJ1-1; no firm D call. The CDR3 consists of 14 residues. CDR1 is SGHTA and CDR2 is FQGNSA in the germline V gene. Trimming pared 1 base from V and 0 bases from J, leaving 6 bases between. The CDR3 sequence is CASSLERVNTEAFF. CDR3 coding DNA: TGTGCCAGCAGCTTAGAAAGGGTGAACACTGAAGCTTTCTTT.

Worth noting for this clone: The junction departs from the called germline gene at one end, perhaps through a read error. The rearrangement joins TRBV7-2 to TRBJ2-1; D call uncertain. CDR1 and CDR2 from the germline V gene are SGHTA and FQGNSA. CDR3 size: 13 residues. The CDR3 nucleotides are TGTGCCAGCACCTTAAGGTTTACCGATGAGCAGTTCTTC. Amino acid sequence: CASTLRFTDEQFF.

This chain connects TRBV4-1 to TRBJ1-1; D call uncertain. The germline V gene has CDR1 MGHRA and CDR2 YSYEKL. This CDR3 has 17 amino acids. Trimming removed 0 bases from V and 5 bases from J, with 19 bases in between. As DNA, the CDR3 is TGCGCCAGCAGCCAAGATTTAGGGATTCGAAGGGAAACTGAAGCTTTCTTT. Its translation is CASSQDLGIRRETEAFF.

This clone was found once. The gene calls are TRBV28 and TRBJ2-5; D not resolved. CDR3 size: 15 residues. Between the trimmed V and J ends, which lost 7 bases and 5 bases, there was a span of 20 bases. Germline CDR1 reads MDHEN; CDR2 reads SYDVKM. CDR3 loop: CASTSGREHLETQYF. Here the CDR3 DNA reads TGTGCCAGCACCTCGGGCCGAGAACATCTCGAGACCCAGTACTTC.

V is TRBV27 and J is TRBJ1-1; 9 bases agree with TRBD1. J gave up 0 bases and V 8 bases, and 7 bases lay outside the gene matches. The CDR3 sequence is 15 residues long. CDR1 and CDR2 from the germline V gene are MNHEY and SMNVEV (reference sequence). DNA of the CDR3: TGTGCCAGCTACAAGAGGGACAGGGTGAACACTGAAGCTTTCTTT. It specifies CASYKRDRVNTEAFF.

The V call is TRBV27, the J call TRBJ2-7; 7 bases fit TRBD1. There are 16 residues in the CDR3. Germline trimming cut 4 bases from V and 0 bases from J; bases unmatched to any gene: 9. Germline CDR1 and CDR2: MNHEY and SMNVEV (reference sequence). The CDR3 spells CASSSRQGGSSYEQYF. Here the CDR3 DNA reads TGTGCCAGCAGTTCCAGACAGGGCGGAAGCTCCTACGAGCAGTACTTC.